The rows below give T cell receptor beta chains drawn from one sample of a study of identical twins. TCRdb passed the 5' RACE reads through MiXCR, listing each CDR3 protein once. The table includes hundreds of thousands of distinct CDR3 sequences, about 7% detected once. The same data also contributed to another study, on yellow fever vaccine responses in identical twins.

Source material: PBMCs. The source is a young woman in good health. CDR3s include the opening cysteine and the closing phenylalanine or tryptophan. Fields, in order: clone size, J gene, V gene, D gene, CDR3 DNA, CDR3 protein. D genes are given only for firm matches. Clone size is given for some rows only: seen once, a few or many times, or a class if the clone is expanded.

>NA|TRBJ1-6|TRBV3-1|TRBD1
TGTGCCAGCAGCTTCGGACAGGCCATGAATTCACCCCTCCACTTT
CASSFGQAMNSPLHF
>many|TRBJ1-2|TRBV5-1|NA
TGCGCCAGCAGAGCAGATACTAACTATGGCTACACCTTC
CASRADTNYGYTF
>NA|TRBJ2-3|TRBV10-2|NA
TGCGCCAGCAGTGAGTTCGAGCGGGTGACGGATACGCAGTATTTT
CASSEFERVTDTQYF
>few|TRBJ2-3|TRBV3-1|NA
TGTGCCAGCAGCCAAGTAATGACCGCAGATACGCAGTATTTT
CASSQVMTADTQYF
>NA|TRBJ2-7|TRBV10-3|NA
TGTGCCATCAGCACTTCCCGGGACCGAAGCGCCGAGCAGTACTTC
CAISTSRDRSAEQYF
>many|TRBJ1-1|TRBV7-6|NA
TGTGCCAGCAGCTTAACAAGGACGTCCGGATCGAACACTGAAGCTTTCTTT
CASSLTRTSGSNTEAFF
>many|TRBJ2-7|TRBV10-3|TRBD2
TGTGCCATCAGTGACCCAGTTGGTAGCGGGGGATACGAGCAGTACTTC
CAISDPVGSGGYEQYF
>few|TRBJ2-5|TRBV5-1|NA
TGCGCCAGCAGCTTGGATCCCACTGACACTTCGTTCCAAGAGACCCAGTACTTC
CASSLDPTDTSFQETQYF
>many|TRBJ2-3|TRBV29-1|NA
TGCAGCGCCAAAGATGCGGGCTCAGATACGCAGTATTTT
CSAKDAGSDTQYF
>many|TRBJ2-3|TRBV7-6|NA
TGTGCCAGCAGTGGGGCAGATACGCAGTATTTT
CASSGADTQYF
>many|TRBJ2-1|TRBV25-1|TRBD2
TGTGCCAGCAGAGTAGCGGGAATGTTATACAATGAGCAGTTCTTC
CASRVAGMLYNEQFF
>NA|TRBJ2-3|TRBV12-3/TRBV12-4|TRBD2
TGTGCCAGCAGTTCCGGAAGGCTAGCGGGAGAAGATACGCAGTATTTT
CASSSGRLAGEDTQYF
>few|TRBJ2-1|TRBV5-1|NA
TGCGCCAGCAGCTGGGGGGGACAAACCTACAATGAGCAGTTCTTC
CASSWGGQTYNEQFF
>few|TRBJ2-3|TRBV20-1|NA
TGCAGTGCCAAGGTCGGGGGCCGTGCAGATACGCAGTATTTT
CSAKVGGRADTQYF
>few|TRBJ2-3|TRBV5-1|NA
TGCGCCAGCAGCTTGGGTGCTACATCCCTCCTCACAGATACGCAGTATTTT
CASSLGATSLLTDTQYF
>few|TRBJ2-2|TRBV9|TRBD1
TGTGCCAGCAGCGTAGACAGGGGAATCACGTCTCGCCACACCGGGGAGCTGTTTTTT
CASSVDRGITSRHTGELFF
>many|TRBJ2-2|TRBV29-1|NA
TGCAGCGTTCGCGTCGGCGGGGAGCTGTTTTTT
CSVRVGGELFF
>few|TRBJ1-1|TRBV3-1|NA
TGTGCCAGCAGCCAGGCGACTGCCACAGTCCCTTTCTTT
CASSQATATVPFF
>few|TRBJ2-1|TRBV12-3/TRBV12-4|NA
TGTGCCAGCAGTTTGAAGGGGCCCAATGAGCAGTTCTTC
CASSLKGPNEQFF
>few|TRBJ2-3|TRBV12-3/TRBV12-4|TRBD2
TGTGCCAGCAGGGCCTATCGGACTAGCGGGAGCACAGATACGCAGTATTTT
CASRAYRTSGSTDTQYF
>NA|TRBJ2-5|TRBV7-6|TRBD2
TGTGCCAGCAGTTCTAGCGGGAGGGACCAAGAGACCCAGTACTTC
CASSSSGRDQETQYF
>many|TRBJ1-6|TRBV5-1|NA
TGCGCCAGCAGCTTGGACGGTCTCGATTCACCCCTCCACTTT
CASSLDGLDSPLHF
>many|TRBJ2-2|TRBV24-1|TRBD2
TGTGCCACCAGTGATAGCCTAGCGGGGGAGCGCGGGGAGCTGTTTTTT
CATSDSLAGERGELFF
>few|TRBJ2-7|TRBV24-1|TRBD1
TGTGCCACCAGTGATTCCGGGACAGGGAATTACGAGCAGTACTTC
CATSDSGTGNYEQYF
>many|TRBJ2-2|TRBV20-1|TRBD1
TGCAGTGCGGCTGACAGGGGTGTAAACACCGGGGAGCTGTTTTTT
CSAADRGVNTGELFF
>NA|TRBJ2-1|TRBV3-1|TRBD2
TGTGCCAGCAGCCCTAAAGCCGGGACTAGCGGGAGGGCTAGGAATGAGCAGTTCTTC
CASSPKAGTSGRARNEQFF
>few|TRBJ2-6|TRBV12-3/TRBV12-4|NA
TGTGCCAGCAGTTTAGAGGGACAACCCCTAATGCAATCTGGGGCCAACGTCCTGACTTTC
CASSLEGQPLMQSGANVLTF
>few|TRBJ1-2|TRBV15|NA
TGTGCCACCAGCAGAGATCGGGGGACGAACTATGGCTACACCTTC
CATSRDRGTNYGYTF
>many|TRBJ2-3|TRBV5-1|NA
TGCGCCAGCAGCTTGCAGCTCAGCACAGATACGCAGTATTTT
CASSLQLSTDTQYF
>many|TRBJ2-5|TRBV5-6|NA
TGTGCCAGCAGCCCCGGACAGATACAAGAGACCCAGTACTTC
CASSPGQIQETQYF
>many|TRBJ2-7|TRBV12-3/TRBV12-4|NA
TGTGCCAGCAGTCGAGATAACATTATAGGGGAGCAGTACTTC
CASSRDNIIGEQYF
>NA|TRBJ2-4|TRBV12-3/TRBV12-4|TRBD2
TGTGCCAGCAGAATAGCGGGGGGGGACATTCAGTACTTC
CASRIAGGDIQYF
>NA|TRBJ2-2|TRBV12-3/TRBV12-4|TRBD2
TGTGCCAACGGGCGGGGGGGCTCTAGTACCGGGGAGCTGTTTTTT
CANGRGGSSTGELFF
>few|TRBJ1-1|TRBV6-5|TRBD1
TGTGCCAGCAGTTCCCACGAAGGGGGCCAGCAGGTAGCTTTCTTT
CASSSHEGGQQVAFF
>few|TRBJ2-2|TRBV29-1|NA
TGCAGCGTTGAGGTGGGACCTGGTCCCGGGGAGCTGTTTTTT
CSVEVGPGPGELFF
>many|TRBJ2-1|TRBV12-3/TRBV12-4|TRBD2
TGTGCCAGCAGTTTTGGACTAGATTACAATGAGCAGTTCTTC
CASSFGLDYNEQFF
>few|TRBJ2-3|TRBV20-1|NA
TGCAGTGCTAGAGTGGGGGGGGCCTACCGCACAGATACGCAGTATTTT
CSARVGGAYRTDTQYF
>few|TRBJ2-4|TRBV9|NA
TGTGCCAGCAGCCCCGAGTGGGAAGCCAAAAACATTCAGTACTTC
CASSPEWEAKNIQYF
>few|TRBJ2-7|TRBV5-5|NA
TGTGCCAGCAGCTTGGTACAGTGGCCCTACGAGCAGTACTTC
CASSLVQWPYEQYF
>NA|TRBJ2-2|TRBV7-3|NA
TGTGCCAGCAGCTTAGGAGAGACGAACACCGGGGAGCTGTTTTTT
CASSLGETNTGELFF
>NA|TRBJ2-5|TRBV4-1|NA
TGCGCCAGCAGCCAAGTGGGCAGTATCCAAGAGACCCAGTACTTC
CASSQVGSIQETQYF
>many|TRBJ2-1|TRBV4-1|TRBD2
TGCGCCAGCAGCCAGATACTAGCGGGCATTACCTACAATGAGCAGTTCTTC
CASSQILAGITYNEQFF
>NA|TRBJ1-1|TRBV20-1|NA
TGCAGTGCTAGAGATCGGGTCGCTGAAGCTTTCTTT
CSARDRVAEAFF
>NA|TRBJ1-5|TRBV12-3/TRBV12-4|NA
TGTGCCAGCAGTCTGACAAGCGACAATCAGCCCCAGCATTTT
CASSLTSDNQPQHF